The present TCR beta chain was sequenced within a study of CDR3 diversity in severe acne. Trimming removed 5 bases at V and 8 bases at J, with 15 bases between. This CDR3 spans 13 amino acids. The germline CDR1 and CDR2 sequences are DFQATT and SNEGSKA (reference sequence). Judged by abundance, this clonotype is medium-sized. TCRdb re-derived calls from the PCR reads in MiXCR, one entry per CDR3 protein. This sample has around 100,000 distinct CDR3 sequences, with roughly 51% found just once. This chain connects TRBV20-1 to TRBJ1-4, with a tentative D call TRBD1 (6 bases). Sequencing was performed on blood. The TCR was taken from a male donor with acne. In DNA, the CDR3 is TGCAGTGCTGAGCAGGGGATGAGCGAAAAACTGTTTTTT. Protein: CSAEQGMSEKLFF.